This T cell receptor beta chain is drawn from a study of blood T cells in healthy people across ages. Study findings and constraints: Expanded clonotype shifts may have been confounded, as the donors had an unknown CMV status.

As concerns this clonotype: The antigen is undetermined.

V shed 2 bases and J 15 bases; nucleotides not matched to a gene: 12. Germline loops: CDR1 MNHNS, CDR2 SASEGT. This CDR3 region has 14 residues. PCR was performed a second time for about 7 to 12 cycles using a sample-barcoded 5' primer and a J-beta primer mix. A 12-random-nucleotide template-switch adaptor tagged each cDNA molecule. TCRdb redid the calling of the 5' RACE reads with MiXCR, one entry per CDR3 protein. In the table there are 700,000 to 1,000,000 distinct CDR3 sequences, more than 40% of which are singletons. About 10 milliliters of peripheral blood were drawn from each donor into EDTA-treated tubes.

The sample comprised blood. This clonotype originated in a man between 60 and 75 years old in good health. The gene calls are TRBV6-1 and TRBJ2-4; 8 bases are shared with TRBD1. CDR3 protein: CASSERAGGDERYF. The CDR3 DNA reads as TGTGCCAGCAGTGAACGGGCAGGGGGCGACGAGCGGTACTTC.